The source of this T cell receptor (beta chain) is a study of a mutant IDH1 vaccine in newly diagnosed glioma. Study-level information: Patients had received radiotherapy, temozolomide, or both previously, most receiving both.

Germline V gives CDR1 SGHTA, CDR2 FQGNSA. J lost 3 bases, V lost 3 bases, and 15 bases had no gene match. The CDR3 covers 19 residues. Only in-frame clones appear in the TCRdb table, and some are missing; sequencing was by immunoSEQ multiplex PCR. The sample has about 59,000 clones; approximately 92% are singletons. Concerning this clone itself: Its antigen is unknown.

The time point denotes: baseline, week 1 (first vaccination visit). Regarding treatment: pre-vaccination baseline after standard-of-care therapy. Each donor presented with a new WHO grade 3 or 4 astrocytoma that tested IDH1-mutant and showed ATRX loss. General observations from the study: Detectable vaccine-induced immune responses arose in about 92% of patients. Pseudoprogression looked unconnected to shifts in top peripheral T cell clonotypes.

The sequencing here drew on PBMCs, taken from a glioma patient treated with radiotherapy, temozolomide or both. The receptor was isolated from a man aged 50-60 years with glioma. The chain uses TRBV7-2 and TRBJ2-3, with TRBD2 matching over 10 bases. CDR3: CASSFGGLAGAPGTDTQYF. The CDR3 nucleotides read TGTGCCAGCAGCTTTGGGGGGCTAGCGGGGGCACCGGGGACAGATACGCAGTATTTT.